These 26 T cell receptor beta chains were sequenced from one sample in a study of control samples from healthy donors and cancer patients. Measured with immunoSEQ multiplex PCR; TCRdb has only the in-frame clones, and not every one. The sample holds roughly 120,000 clones, around 87% seen once. The source material was PBMCs. These TCRs come from a woman aged 45-65 years with colorectal cancer.

This chain connects TRBV5-1 to TRBJ1-1, with 7 nucleotides matching TRBD1. CDR3 length equals 12 residues. Looked up from germline, CDR1 is SGHRS and CDR2 is YFSETQ. V lost 5 bases to trimming and J lost 8 bases; unmatched junction nucleotides: 6. The CDR3 sequence is CASSGQGDEAFF. The CDR3 DNA reads as TGCGCCAGCAGTGGGCAGGGGGACGAAGCTTTCTTT.

The J gene is TRBJ2-2, the V gene TRBV29-1; D gene uncertain. Germline values: CDR1 SQVTM, CDR2 ANQGSEA. The ends were cut back, 6 bases at V and 7 bases at J, with 12 bases in the middle. The CDR3 spans 12 residues. The CDR3 spells CSVLWVNGELFF. In DNA, the CDR3 is TGCAGCGTCCTGTGGGTGAACGGGGAGCTGTTTTTT.

The chain employs TRBV7-2 and TRBJ1-1; 7 bases are a match to TRBD1. The CDR3 length is 14 residues. CDR1 and CDR2 (germline): SGHTA, FQGNSA. V trimming: 3 bases; J trimming: 4 bases; junction bases outside the gene matches: 5. The CDR3 DNA reads as TGTGCCAGCAGCTTCCACAGGGGTGGCACTGAAGCTTTCTTT. Translated: CASSFHRGGTEAFF.

The chain couples TRBV10-3 to TRBJ1-1; TRBD1 is a possible D gene (5 bases). In germline, CDR1 is ENHRY, CDR2 SYGVKD. Trimming removed 0 bases at V and 5 bases at J, with 10 bases between. This CDR3 region has 14 residues. The CDR3 sequence: CAISESAGGTEAFF. CDR3 sequence (DNA): TGTGCCATCAGTGAGTCCGCGGGGGGGACTGAAGCTTTCTTT.

The chain employs TRBV14 and TRBJ1-2, with 9 bases fitting TRBD1. Germline V gene lookup returns CDR1 SGHDN and CDR2 FVKESK. After removal of 5 bases from V and 8 bases from J, the junction contained 3 bases not matched to a gene. The CDR3 totals 12 residues. The CDR3 spells CASSWDREGYTF. The CDR3, as DNA: TGTGCCAGCAGCTGGGACAGGGAAGGCTACACCTTC.

The V gene is TRBV21-1, the J gene TRBJ1-6. TRBV21-1 is tagged as a pseudogene. CDR3 length equals 15 residues. This CDR3 reads CASSPRMTRNSPLHF. The CDR3 DNA sequence: TGTGCCAGCAGTCCGAGGATGACTCGGAATTCACCCCTCCACTTT.

This clone showed up just once. The rearrangement uses TRBV30 and TRBJ1-1, with no clear D. V lost 0 bases and J lost 2, with 7 bases in between. Per germline, CDR1 GTSNPN and CDR2 SVGIG (reference sequence). The CDR3 sequence is 13 residues long. The CDR3 loop reads CAWSVLTNTEAFF. The CDR3 DNA follows: TGTGCCTGGAGTGTACTTACCAACACTGAAGCTTTCTTT.

V is TRBV28 and J is TRBJ1-1; 9 nucleotides line up with TRBD1. Per the germline V gene, CDR1 is MDHEN and CDR2 is SYDVKM. Trimming took 2 bases from V and 2 from J; bases not matched to a gene: 9. The CDR3 length is 17 residues. CDR3 amino acids: CASSLQGNRGRNTEAFF. For the CDR3, the DNA is TGTGCCAGCAGTTTACAGGGCAACAGGGGGCGAAACACTGAAGCTTTCTTT.

V usage is TRBV6-5 and J usage is TRBJ2-2, with D unresolved. This CDR3 has 15 residues. CDR1 MNHEY and CDR2 SVGAGI come from the germline V gene. Trimming stripped 6 bases from V and 0 bases from J, with 11 bases between. Here the CDR3 reads CASSVQLANTGELFF. CDR3 DNA sequence: TGTGCCAGCAGCGTACAGCTCGCGAACACCGGGGAGCTGTTTTTT.

The V call is TRBV9, the J call TRBJ1-5; D is undetermined. CDR3 size: 16 residues. The germline gives CDR1 SGDLS, CDR2 YYNGEE. The ends were cut back, 4 bases at V and 5 bases at J, with 19 bases in the middle. CDR3 nucleotides: TGTGCCAGCAGCACCCGCGGCGGGGTTCCGGATCAGCCCCAGCATTTT. This codes for CASSTRGGVPDQPQHF.

This chain uses TRBV7-9 with TRBJ1-3, with TRBD1 as a possible D gene (5 bases). This CDR3 comprises 15 residues. The V gene's germline CDR1 is SEHNR and CDR2 FQNEAQ (reference sequence). V was cut by 5 bases and J by 4 bases, with 15 bases left in between. CDR3 amino acids: CASSPPEGRGNTIYF. The CDR3 nucleotides read TGTGCCAGCAGCCCCCCGGAGGGGAGAGGAAACACCATATATTTT.

This chain connects TRBV5-4 to TRBJ2-6; D ambiguous. Trimming took off 4 bases at V and 0 bases at J, with 11 bases between the two ends. CDR1 is SGHNT and CDR2 is YYREEE in the germline V gene (reference sequence). This CDR3 spans 16 amino acids. CDR3 coding DNA: TGTGCCAGCAGCCCCTATACCCCCTCTGGGGCCAACGTCCTGACTTTC. Translation gives CASSPYTPSGANVLTF.

The chain links TRBV7-3 to TRBJ2-7; D assignment may be TRBD1 or TRBD2 (6 bases each). The CDR3 consists of 13 residues. Trimming pared 5 bases from V and 0 bases from J, leaving 8 bases between. CDR1 SGHTA and CDR2 FQGTGA come from the germline V gene. CDR3 DNA sequence: TGTGCCAGCAGCGCGGGACACTCCTACGAGCAGTACTTC. Encoded protein: CASSAGHSYEQYF.

V is TRBV6-5 and J is TRBJ2-7; D is undetermined. CDR1 is MNHEY, CDR2 SVGAGI, per germline. V lost 6 bases, J lost 1 base, and 10 bases lay in between. The CDR3 loop spans 13 amino acids. CDR3 loop: CASRSAGSYEQYF. As DNA, the CDR3 is TGTGCCAGCAGGTCCGCAGGTTCCTACGAGCAGTACTTC.

The rearrangement joins TRBV19 to TRBJ1-2; 7 bases agree with TRBD1. Per germline, CDR1 LNHDA and CDR2 SQIVND (reference sequence). The CDR3 covers 13 residues. J lost 5 bases, V lost 4 bases, and 4 bases had no gene match. CDR3 nucleotides: TGTGCCAGTAGTAGGGACAGCTTGTATGGCTACACCTTC. Protein product: CASSRDSLYGYTF. Variable domain in full (rest from reference TRBV19 and TRBJ1-2): DGGITQSPKYLFRKEGQNVTLSCEQNLNHDAMYWYRQDPGQGLRLIYYSQIVNDFQKGDIAEGYSVSREKKESFPLTVTSAQKNPTAFYLCASSRDSLYGYTFGSGTRLTVV.

V gene TRBV5-8 combines with J gene TRBJ2-7, with no clear D. V was clipped by 6 bases and J by 5 bases, with 3 bases between them. CDR1 is SGHTS and CDR2 is YDEGEE in the germline V gene. CDR3 size: 9 residues. Here the CDR3 reads CASTHEQYF. In DNA form, the CDR3 reads TGTGCCAGCACCCACGAGCAGTACTTC. Drawing the rest from reference TRBV5-8 and TRBJ2-7, the complete variable domain is EAGVTQSPTHLIKTRGQQATLRCSPISGHTSVYWYQQALGLGLQFLLWYDEGEERNRGNFPPRFSGRQFPNYSSELNVNALELEDSALYLCASTHEQYFGPGTRLTVT.

V and J are TRBV6-5 and TRBJ2-5; D remains unclear. Trimming stripped 7 bases from V and 5 bases from J, with 11 bases between. Germline CDR1 and CDR2: MNHEY and SVGAGI. There are 12 residues in the CDR3. This chain's CDR3 is CASNTHRETQYF. CDR3 nucleotides: TGTGCCAGCAACACCCATCGGGAGACCCAGTACTTC.

The chain is built from TRBV7-6 and TRBJ2-7; tentatively, D is TRBD2 (5 bases). The germline CDR1 and CDR2 sequences are SGHVS and FNYEAQ. The CDR3 is made up of 15 amino acids. V lost 4 bases, J lost 1 base, and 14 bases lay in between. The CDR3 bases are TGTGCCAGCAGCTCCGGACTTACTGCTTCCTACGAGCAGTACTTC. Its protein is CASSSGLTASYEQYF.

V usage is TRBV10-3 and J usage is TRBJ1-3, with no clear D. The CDR3 has 14 amino acids. CDR1 is ENHRY and CDR2 is SYGVKD in the germline V gene. The ends were cut back, 7 bases at V and 0 bases at J, with 10 bases in the middle. The CDR3, as DNA: TGTGCCATCATGAGGGATTCCTCTGGAAACACCATATATTTT. The encoded protein is CAIMRDSSGNTIYF.

The chain has TRBV2 and TRBJ1-3; weak D call: TRBD1 (6 bases). CDR3 length: 15 amino acids. Germline loops: CDR1 SNHLY, CDR2 FYNNEI. V was clipped by 3 bases and J by 1 base, with 10 bases between them. CDR3 in amino acids: CASSDRRGSGNTIYF. In DNA, the CDR3 is TGTGCCAGCAGTGATCGCAGGGGTTCTGGAAACACCATATATTTT.

This clone appeared a single time. The chain is built from TRBV10-1 and TRBJ2-1; D is perhaps TRBD2 (5 bases). The CDR3 sequence is 14 residues long. CDR1 is WNHNN, CDR2 SYGVQD, per germline (reference sequence). Trimming stripped 5 bases from V and 7 bases from J, with 15 bases between. DNA of the CDR3: TGCGCCAGCAGTTTGGGAATCCGAGGGAATGAGCAGTTCTTC. It translates to CASSLGIRGNEQFF.

The chain uses TRBV12-3 or TRBV12-4 and TRBJ2-7; D might be TRBD1 or TRBD2, each matching 5 bases. The CDR3 is 13 residues long. V dropped 3 bases and J dropped 6 bases, with 12 bases sitting between them. This chain's CDR3 is CASSFGRDAEQYF. The CDR3 DNA reads as TGTGCCAGCAGTTTCGGCAGGGACGCCGAGCAGTACTTC.

This chain uses TRBV7-9 with TRBJ1-3; D is uncertain. The CDR3 is 16 amino acids. CDR1 is SEHNR and CDR2 is FQNEAQ in the germline V gene (reference sequence). Trimming removed 5 bases at V and 0 bases at J, with 14 bases between. The CDR3 sequence: CASSPGDRSSGNTIYF. CDR3 DNA: TGTGCCAGCAGCCCCGGTGACCGGAGCTCTGGAAACACCATATATTTT.

The chain uses TRBV5-1 and TRBJ2-3, with 9 bases fitting TRBD2. V was pared by 4 bases and J by 0 bases, with 3 bases of the junction left unmatched. Germline V gene data show CDR1 as SGHRS and CDR2 as YFSETQ. The CDR3 is 15 amino acids. CDR3 nucleotide sequence: TGCGCCAGCAGCCTTAGCGGGAGAAGCACAGATACGCAGTATTTT. It encodes CASSLSGRSTDTQYF.

The J gene is TRBJ2-5, the V gene TRBV10-2, with TRBD2 identical over 13 bases. CDR1 and CDR2 (germline): WSHSY, SAAADI. The CDR3 is 14 residues long. Trimming took 7 bases from V and 3 from J; bases not matched to a gene: 2. The CDR3 loop is CASKTSGGKETQYF. CDR3 nucleotide sequence: TGCGCCAGCAAGACTAGCGGGGGGAAAGAGACCCAGTACTTC.

This rearrangement joins TRBV19 to TRBJ1-4; 9 positions match TRBD1. V lost 4 bases, J lost 10 bases, and 16 bases stayed unmatched. The germline CDR1 and CDR2 sequences are LNHDA and SQIVND (reference sequence). The CDR3 is 17 residues long. The CDR3 protein is CASSTPGQGQLGGKLFF. DNA for the CDR3: TGTGCCAGTAGTACCCCGGGACAGGGCCAACTCGGCGGAAAACTGTTTTTT.